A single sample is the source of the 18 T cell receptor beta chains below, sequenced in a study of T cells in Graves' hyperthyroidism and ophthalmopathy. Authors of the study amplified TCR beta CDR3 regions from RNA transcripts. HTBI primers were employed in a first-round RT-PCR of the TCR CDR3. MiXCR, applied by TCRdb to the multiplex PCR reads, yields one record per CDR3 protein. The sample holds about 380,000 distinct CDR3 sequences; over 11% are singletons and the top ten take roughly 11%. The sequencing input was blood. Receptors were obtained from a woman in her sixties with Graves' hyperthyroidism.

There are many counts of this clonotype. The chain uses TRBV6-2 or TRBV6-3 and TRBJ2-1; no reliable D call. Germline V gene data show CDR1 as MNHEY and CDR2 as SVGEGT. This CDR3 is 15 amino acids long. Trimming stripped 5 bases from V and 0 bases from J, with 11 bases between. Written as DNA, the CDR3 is TGTGCCAGCAGTAATATAGGCGCCTCCTACAATGAGCAGTTCTTC. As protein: CASSNIGASYNEQFF.

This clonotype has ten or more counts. The CDR3 loop is CSVGLAGIFSSSYEQYF. The CDR3 DNA reads TGCAGCGTTGGGTTAGCGGGGATCTTTTCATCCTCCTACGAGCAGTACTTC. The chain uses TRBV29-1 and TRBJ2-7; 8 positions match TRBD2. V trimming: 4 bases; J trimming: 0 bases; junction bases outside the gene matches: 14. The CDR3 is made up of 17 amino acids. The V gene's germline CDR1 is SQVTM and CDR2 ANQGSEA.

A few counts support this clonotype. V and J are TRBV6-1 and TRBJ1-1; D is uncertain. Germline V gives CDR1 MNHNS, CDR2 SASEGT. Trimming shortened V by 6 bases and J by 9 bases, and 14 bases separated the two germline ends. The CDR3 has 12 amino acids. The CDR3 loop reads CASSEGSLKAFF. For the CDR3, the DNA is TGTGCCAGCAGCGAGGGATCATTAAAAGCTTTCTTT.

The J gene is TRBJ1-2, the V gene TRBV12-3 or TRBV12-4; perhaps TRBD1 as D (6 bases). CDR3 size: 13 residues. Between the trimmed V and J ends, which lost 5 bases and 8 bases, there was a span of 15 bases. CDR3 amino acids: CASSPQGLEGYTF. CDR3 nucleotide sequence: TGTGCCAGCAGTCCCCAGGGGTTAGAGGGCTACACCTTC.

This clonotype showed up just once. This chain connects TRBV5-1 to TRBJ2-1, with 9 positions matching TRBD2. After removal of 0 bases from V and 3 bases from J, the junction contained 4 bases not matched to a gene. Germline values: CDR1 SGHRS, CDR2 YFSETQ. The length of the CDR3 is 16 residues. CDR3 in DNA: TGCGCCAGCAGCTTGGTATCTAGCGGGAACTACAATGAGCAGTTCTTC. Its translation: CASSLVSSGNYNEQFF.

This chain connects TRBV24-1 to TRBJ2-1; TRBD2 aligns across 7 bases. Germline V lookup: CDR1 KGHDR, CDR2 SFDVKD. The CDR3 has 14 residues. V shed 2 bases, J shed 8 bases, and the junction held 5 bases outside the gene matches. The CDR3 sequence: CATSDSAGAHEQFF. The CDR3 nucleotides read TGTGCCACCAGTGATTCGGCGGGAGCCCATGAGCAGTTCTTC.

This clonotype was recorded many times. The CDR3 protein is CASSPPYVYEQFF. CDR3 DNA sequence: TGTGCCAGCAGTCCACCTTATGTCTATGAGCAGTTCTTC. The chain carries TRBV27 and TRBJ2-1; D remains unclear. Germline V gene data show CDR1 as MNHEY and CDR2 as SMNVEV (reference sequence). The CDR3 is made up of 13 amino acids. Trimming took 5 bases from V and 8 from J, leaving 13 bases between them.

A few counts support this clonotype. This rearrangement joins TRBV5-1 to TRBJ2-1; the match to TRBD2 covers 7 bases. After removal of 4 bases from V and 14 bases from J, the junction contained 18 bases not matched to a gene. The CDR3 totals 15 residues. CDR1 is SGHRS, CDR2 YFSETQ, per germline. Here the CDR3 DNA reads TGCGCCAGCAGCCACAAGCGGAGTACGCGGGGGATGGAGTTCTTC. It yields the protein CASSHKRSTRGMEFF.

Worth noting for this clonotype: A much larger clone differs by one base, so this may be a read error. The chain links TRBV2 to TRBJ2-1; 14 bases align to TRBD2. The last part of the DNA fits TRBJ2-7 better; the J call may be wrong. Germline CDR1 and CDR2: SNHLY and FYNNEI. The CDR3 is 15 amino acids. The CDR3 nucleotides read TGTGCCAGCACTCCGGGACTAGCGGGAGTCAATGAGCAGTACTTC. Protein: CASTPGLAGVNEQYF.

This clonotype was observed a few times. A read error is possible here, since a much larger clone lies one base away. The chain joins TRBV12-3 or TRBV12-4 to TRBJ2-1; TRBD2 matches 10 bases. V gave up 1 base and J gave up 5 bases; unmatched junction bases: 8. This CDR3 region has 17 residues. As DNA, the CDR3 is TGTGCCAGCAGTTTAGAGATGCGGACTAGCGGCCACAATGAGCAGTTCTTC. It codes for CASSLEMRTSGHNEQFF.

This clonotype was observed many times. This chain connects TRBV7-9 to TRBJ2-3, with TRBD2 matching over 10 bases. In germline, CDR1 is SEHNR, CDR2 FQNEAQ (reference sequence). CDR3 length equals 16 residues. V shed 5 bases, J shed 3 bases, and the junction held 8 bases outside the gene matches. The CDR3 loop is CASSPANSGRTDTQYF. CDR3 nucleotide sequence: TGTGCCAGCAGCCCCGCTAATAGCGGGAGGACAGATACGCAGTATTTT.

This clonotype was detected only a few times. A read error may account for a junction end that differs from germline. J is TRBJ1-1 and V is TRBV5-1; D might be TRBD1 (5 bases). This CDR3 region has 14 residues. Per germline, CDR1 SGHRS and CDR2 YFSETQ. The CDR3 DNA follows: TGCGCCAGCAGCTTCGGGGGTATGAACACTGAAGCTTCCTTT. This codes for CASSFGGMNTEASF. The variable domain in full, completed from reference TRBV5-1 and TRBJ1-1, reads KAGVTQTPRYLIKTRGQQVTLSCSPISGHRSVSWYQQTPGQGLQFLFEYFSETQRNKGNFPGRFSGRQFSNSRSEMNVSTLELGDSALYLCASSFGGMNTEASFGQGTRLTVV.

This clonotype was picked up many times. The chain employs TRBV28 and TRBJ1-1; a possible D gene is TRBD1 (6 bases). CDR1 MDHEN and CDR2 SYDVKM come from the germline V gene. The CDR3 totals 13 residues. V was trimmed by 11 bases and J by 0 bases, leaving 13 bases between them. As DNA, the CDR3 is TGTGCCGGGTCCCACAGGGTGAACACTGAAGCTTTCTTT. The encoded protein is CAGSHRVNTEAFF. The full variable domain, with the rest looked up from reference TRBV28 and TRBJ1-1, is DVKVTQSSRYLVKRTGEKVFLECVQDMDHENMFWYRQDPGLGLRLIYFSYDVKMKEKGDIPEGYSVSREKKERFSLILESASTNQTSMYLCAGSHRVNTEAFFGQGTRLTVV.

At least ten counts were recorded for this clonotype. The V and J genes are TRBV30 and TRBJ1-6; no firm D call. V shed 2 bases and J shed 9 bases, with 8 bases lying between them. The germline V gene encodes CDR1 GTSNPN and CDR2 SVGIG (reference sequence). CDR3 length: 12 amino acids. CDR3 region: CAWSSSGSPLHF. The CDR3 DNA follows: TGTGCCTGGAGTTCGAGTGGTTCACCCCTCCACTTT.

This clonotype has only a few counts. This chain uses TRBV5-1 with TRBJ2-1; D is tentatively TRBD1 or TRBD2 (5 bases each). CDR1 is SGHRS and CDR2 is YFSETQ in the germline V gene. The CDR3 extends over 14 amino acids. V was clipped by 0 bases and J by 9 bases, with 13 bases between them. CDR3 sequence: CASSLDPGTGEQFF. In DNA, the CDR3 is TGCGCCAGCAGCTTGGATCCAGGGACGGGTGAGCAGTTCTTC.

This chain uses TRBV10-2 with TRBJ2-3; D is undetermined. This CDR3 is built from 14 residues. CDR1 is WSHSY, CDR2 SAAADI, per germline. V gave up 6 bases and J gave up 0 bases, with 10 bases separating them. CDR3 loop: CASSATQSTDTQYF. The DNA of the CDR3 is TGCGCCAGCAGCGCTACCCAGAGCACAGATACGCAGTATTTT.

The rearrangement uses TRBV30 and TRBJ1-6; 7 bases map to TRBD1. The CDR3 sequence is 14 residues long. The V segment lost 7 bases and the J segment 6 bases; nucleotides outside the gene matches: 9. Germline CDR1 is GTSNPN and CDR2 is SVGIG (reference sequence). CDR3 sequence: CASNPGTVNSPLHF. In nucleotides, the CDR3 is TGTGCCTCTAATCCCGGGACAGTTAATTCACCCCTCCACTTT.

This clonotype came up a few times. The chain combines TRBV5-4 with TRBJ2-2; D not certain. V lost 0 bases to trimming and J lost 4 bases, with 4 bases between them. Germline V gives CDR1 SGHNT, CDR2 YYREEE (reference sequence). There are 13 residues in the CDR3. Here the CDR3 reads CASSLETTGELFF. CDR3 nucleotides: TGTGCCAGCAGCTTGGAGACCACCGGGGAGCTGTTTTTT.